One sample yielded the 5 T cell receptor beta chains listed below, sequenced in a study of identical twins. TCRdb ran MiXCR on the 5' RACE reads and lists one entry per CDR3 protein. The sample lists 15,000 to 20,000 distinct CDR3 sequences, roughly 70% occurring once. The sequencing sample was made of memory (CD45RO+) T cells sorted from blood. All receptors come from a woman in her late teens or twenties in good health. This table probably holds off-target reads from a library built for another chain.

This clonotype was counted only a few times. The J gene is TRBJ1-1, the V gene TRBV5-5, with D perhaps TRBD1 (5 bases). Trimming shortened V by 3 bases and J by 3 bases, and 9 bases separated the two germline ends. There are 13 residues in the CDR3. CDR1 and CDR2 (germline): SGHKS, YYEKEE (reference sequence). CDR3 sequence reads: CASSSEGDTEAFF. CDR3 DNA sequence: TGTGCCAGCAGCTCAGAAGGGGACACTGAAGCTTTCTTT.

V and J are TRBV12-3 or TRBV12-4 and TRBJ2-1, with D maybe TRBD2 (5 bases). V dropped 5 bases and J dropped 7 bases, with 15 bases sitting between them. CDR3 length: 14 residues. CDR3 protein: CASSLTRPGNEQFF. In DNA, the CDR3 is TGTGCCAGCAGTCTTACTAGACCCGGGAATGAGCAGTTCTTC.

The chain couples TRBV6-2 or TRBV6-3 to TRBJ2-5; D is unclear. Between the trimmed V and J ends, which lost 6 bases and 1 base, there was a span of 9 bases. The length of the CDR3 is 13 residues. Germline CDR1 MNHEY, CDR2 SVGEGT. The CDR3: CASRSSTQETQYF. CDR3 bases: TGTGCCAGCAGAAGCAGCACCCAAGAGACCCAGTACTTC.

The chain carries TRBV7-9 and TRBJ2-7; 12 positions match TRBD2. Per the germline V gene, CDR1 is SEHNR and CDR2 is FQNEAQ (reference sequence). V lost 5 bases, J lost 2 bases, and 7 bases stayed unmatched. CDR3 length equals 16 residues. CDR3 sequence: CASSQGLAGIPYEQYF. CDR3 sequence (DNA): TGTGCCAGCAGCCAAGGACTAGCGGGGATACCCTACGAGCAGTACTTC.

This sequence joins TRBV6-2 or TRBV6-3 and TRBJ1-1, with D uncertain. Looked up from germline, CDR1 is MNHEY and CDR2 is SVGEGT. V was clipped by 5 bases and J by 0 bases, with 7 bases between them. The CDR3 is made up of 13 amino acids. CDR3 sequence (DNA): TGTGCCAGCAGTCTAACAGTGAACACTGAAGCTTTCTTT. This translates into CASSLTVNTEAFF.